Described below is a single T cell receptor beta chain sequence and its context. The sample comes from a study of T cells in Graves' hyperthyroidism and ophthalmopathy. What was amplified from RNA transcripts were TCR beta CDR3 regions. TCR CDR3 underwent first-round RT-PCR with the HTBI primer set. One entry per CDR3 protein results from TCRdb running MiXCR on the multiplex PCR reads. The top ten hold roughly 10% of the sample, which has some 760,000 distinct CDR3 sequences, about 14% seen once. CDR1 and CDR2 (germline): SEHNR, FQNEAQ (reference sequence). The CDR3 contains 18 residues. Trimming pared 5 bases from V and 1 base from J, leaving 21 bases between.

The gene calls are TRBV7-9 and TRBJ2-4; D gene uncertain. The TCR was taken from a woman in her late teens or twenties with Graves' hyperthyroidism. Specimen: blood. The CDR3 region has the DNA TGTGCCAGCAGCCGTACTATGACCCAGTCGGGTGCCAAAAACATTCAGTACTTC. This translates into CASSRTMTQSGAKNIQYF. The full variable domain, with the rest looked up from reference TRBV7-9 and TRBJ2-4, is DTGVSQNPRHKITKRGQNVTFRCDPISEHNRLYWYRQTLGQGPEFLTYFQNEAQLEKSRLLSDRFSAERPKGSFSTLEIQRTEQGDSAMYLCASSRTMTQSGAKNIQYFGAGTRLSVL.